This T cell receptor (beta chain) was retrieved from a study of OX40 agonist ivuxolimab in advanced cancers. Regarding the study as a whole: Low normalized clonal expansion also occurred in some nonresponding patients. Relative to CD4+, CD8+ T cells held more expanded clones on average. Which antigen the expanded peripheral T cells recognized is unknown.

As for this clone: Its specificity is unknown.

The germline gives CDR1 SGHNT, CDR2 YYREEE (reference sequence). The CDR3 spans 15 residues. Trimming took 3 bases from V and 9 from J, leaving 19 bases between them. Produced via immunoSEQ multiplex PCR; TCRdb's table is partial and in-frame only. In the table there are some 100,000 clones, 80% to 95% of which are singletons. This chain connects TRBV5-4 to TRBJ2-1, with a tentative D call TRBD2 (5 bases). The TCR comes from an adult with an advanced solid tumor such as melanoma, head and neck, liver or kidney cancer. The sequences come from CD4+ or CD8+ T cells sorted from blood, collected in a trial of the OX40 agonist ivuxolimab. DNA for the CDR3: TGTGCCAGCAGCTCCGACCGAGGGTTCGTTATTGAGCAGTTCTTC. Amino acids: CASSSDRGFVIEQFF. The full variable domain, its missing parts supplied by reference TRBV5-4 and TRBJ2-1, is ETGVTQSPTHLIKTRGQQVTLRCSSQSGHNTVSWYQQALGQGPQFIFQYYREEENGRGNFPPRFSGLQFPNYSSELNVNALELDDSALYLCASSSDRGFVIEQFFGPGTRLTVL.